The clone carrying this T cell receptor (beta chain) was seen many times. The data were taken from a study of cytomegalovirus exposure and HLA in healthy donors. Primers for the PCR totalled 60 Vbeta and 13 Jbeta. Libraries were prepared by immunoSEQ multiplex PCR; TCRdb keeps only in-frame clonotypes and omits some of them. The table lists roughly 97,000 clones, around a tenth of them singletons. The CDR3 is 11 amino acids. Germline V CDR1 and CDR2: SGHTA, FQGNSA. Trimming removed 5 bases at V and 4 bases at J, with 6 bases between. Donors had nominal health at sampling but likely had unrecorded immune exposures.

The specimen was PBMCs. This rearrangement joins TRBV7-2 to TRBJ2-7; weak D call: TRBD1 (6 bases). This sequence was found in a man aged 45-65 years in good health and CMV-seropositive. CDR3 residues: CASSDRYEQYF. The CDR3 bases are TGTGCCAGCAGCGACAGGTACGAGCAGTACTTC. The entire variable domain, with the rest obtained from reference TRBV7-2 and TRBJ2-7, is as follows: GAGVSQSPSNKVTEKGKDVELRCDPISGHTALYWYRQSLGQGLEFLIYFQGNSAPDKSGLPSDRFSAERTGGSVSTLTIQRTQQEDSAVYLCASSDRYEQYFGPGTRLTVT.